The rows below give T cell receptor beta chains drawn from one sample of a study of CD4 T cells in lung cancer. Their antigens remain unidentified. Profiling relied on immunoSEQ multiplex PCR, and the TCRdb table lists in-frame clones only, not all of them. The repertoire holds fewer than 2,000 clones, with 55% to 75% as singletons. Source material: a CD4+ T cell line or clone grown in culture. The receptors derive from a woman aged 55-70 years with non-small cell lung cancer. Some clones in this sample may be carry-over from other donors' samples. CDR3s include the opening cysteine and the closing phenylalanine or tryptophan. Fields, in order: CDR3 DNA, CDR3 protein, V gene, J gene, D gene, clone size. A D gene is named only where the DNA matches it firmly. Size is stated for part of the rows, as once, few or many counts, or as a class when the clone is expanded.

TGTGCCAGCAGCTCCTTCGGACAGGGAGTAACGGAGACCCAGTACTTC,CASSSFGQGVTETQYF,TRBV7-9,TRBJ2-5,TRBD1,few
TGTGCCAGTAGTCTACAAGGGCGGCCTGGGGCCAACGTCCTGACTTTC,CASSLQGRPGANVLTF,TRBV19,TRBJ2-6,.,.
TGTGCCAGCAGTGACCGAACTTTAGCGGGCAGGAGAGAGACCCAGTACTTC,CASSDRTLAGRRETQYF,TRBV6-4,TRBJ2-5,TRBD2,.
TGTGCCAGCAGCCCTACAGGGGGCAGTAGGACTGGGGCCAACGTCCTGACTTTC,CASSPTGGSRTGANVLTF,TRBV9,TRBJ2-6,TRBD1,.
TGTGCCAGTAGTCCTCAATCAGGGGGCATGGCTGAAGCTTTCTTT,CASSPQSGGMAEAFF,TRBV19,TRBJ1-1,TRBD1,few
TGTGCCAGCAGCTTAATGCTAGGTCCCGGGGAGCTGTTTTTT,CASSLMLGPGELFF,TRBV7-9,TRBJ2-2,.,once
TGTGCCAGCAGCTTAGTGGGCTACACCGGGGAGCTGTTTTTT,CASSLVGYTGELFF,TRBV7-2,TRBJ2-2,.,.
TGCGCCAGCAGTCAATCCTGGGGGGAGGTGAACACTGAAGCTTTCTTT,CASSQSWGEVNTEAFF,TRBV23-1,TRBJ1-1,.,.
TGCGCCAGCAGCCCCGGGACAGTGGCAACTAATGAAAAACTGTTTTTT,CASSPGTVATNEKLFF,TRBV5-1,TRBJ1-4,TRBD1,.
TGTGCCAGCAGCGTAGGCCTAGTATCGAACACCGGGGAGCTGTTTTTT,CASSVGLVSNTGELFF,TRBV9,TRBJ2-2,.,.
TGTGCCAGCAGCTCATTTTACGAGCAGTACTTC,CASSSFYEQYF,TRBV5-6,TRBJ2-7,.,few
TGCGCCAGCAGCTTGGCCCAGCGGGGGGGGTTCTCTGAAGCTTTCTTT,CASSLAQRGGFSEAFF,TRBV5-1,TRBJ1-1,.,.
TGCGCCAGCAGGACCACCGGGACAGGGAGCTCTGGGGCCAACGTCCTGACTTTC,CASRTTGTGSSGANVLTF,TRBV5-1,TRBJ2-6,TRBD1,.
TGTGCCAGCAGTAAGACTAGCGGGGCTTACAATGAGCAGTTCTTC,CASSKTSGAYNEQFF,TRBV27,TRBJ2-1,TRBD2,.
TGTGCCAGCAGCGTCCAGGGTAACACCTACAATGAGCAGTTCTTC,CASSVQGNTYNEQFF,TRBV9,TRBJ2-1,.,.
TGTGCCGTGCAGACTAGGGCGGAATACAATGAGCAGTTCTTC,CAVQTRAEYNEQFF,TRBV10-3,TRBJ2-1,.,.
TGTGCCAGCAGCTTAGAGGCCCAGGGGGCTGCAATTATGAACACTGAAGCTTTCTTT,CASSLEAQGAAIMNTEAFF,TRBV7-6,TRBJ1-1,TRBD1,few
TGTGCCAGCAGCTCGCGGACAGGGGGCAACACTGAAGCTTTCTTT,CASSSRTGGNTEAFF,TRBV5-4,TRBJ1-1,TRBD1,.
TGTGCCTCGGGACTAGCGGGAGGAAGCACAGATACGCAGTATTTT,CASGLAGGSTDTQYF,TRBV10-3,TRBJ2-3,TRBD2,.
TGTGCCAGCAGTTTTGGAGCAGGACCGTCGGCTAATGAAAAACTGTTTTTT,CASSFGAGPSANEKLFF,TRBV27,TRBJ1-4,.,.
TGTGCCAGCAGCTTAAATACAGGGGTGATTGAGCAGTTCTTC,CASSLNTGVIEQFF,TRBV7-6,TRBJ2-1,TRBD1,.
TGTGCCAGCATCCCTAGCGGGGGGGGACATGAGCAGTTCTTC,CASIPSGGGHEQFF,TRBV6-5,TRBJ2-1,TRBD2,.
TGTGCCAGCACCGGGACAGGGAATAATTCACCCCTCCACTTT,CASTGTGNNSPLHF,TRBV6-1,TRBJ1-6,TRBD1,.
TGTGCCATCAGTGACCCAGATGTGACAGGGAACTATGGCTACACCTTC,CAISDPDVTGNYGYTF,TRBV10-3,TRBJ1-2,TRBD1,.
TGTGCCAGCATGGTGGACAACGAGCAGCCCCAGCATTTT,CASMVDNEQPQHF,TRBV2,TRBJ1-5,.,.
TGTGCCAGCAGCTTGGGACGGTATGCGGCTGAAGCTTTCTTT,CASSLGRYAAEAFF,TRBV9,TRBJ1-1,.,.
TGCGCCAGCAGCTCTAGGACAGGGACGAACACTGAAGCTTTCTTT,CASSSRTGTNTEAFF,TRBV5-1,TRBJ1-1,TRBD1,.
TGTGCCAGCAGTGACAGGTCTCTCGGGGGTGAAAAACTGTTTTTT,CASSDRSLGGEKLFF,TRBV28,TRBJ1-4,.,.
TGCAGCGTTGATCGCGGACAGAACACTGAAGCTTTCTTT,CSVDRGQNTEAFF,TRBV29-1,TRBJ1-1,.,.
TGTGCCAGTAGTATGGGGGCGAGCAACACTGAAGCTTTCTTT,CASSMGASNTEAFF,TRBV19,TRBJ1-1,.,.
TGTGCCAGCAGCTCCCTCCGGGTAGCTTATCTCTCCGAGCAGTACTTC,CASSSLRVAYLSEQYF,TRBV11-2,TRBJ2-7,.,.
TGTGCCAGCAGTGAGTCTCAAACCTCCTACAATGAGCAGTTCTTC,CASSESQTSYNEQFF,TRBV6-1,TRBJ2-1,.,.
TGTGCCAGCAGTTCTGGCCAGAACTTGGGAGGGGGGTATGGCTACACCTTC,CASSSGQNLGGGYGYTF,TRBV27,TRBJ1-2,.,.
TGCAGTGCCGAGAAGACGGCTGAAGCTTTCTTT,CSAEKTAEAFF,TRBV20-1,TRBJ1-1,.,few
TGTGCCAGCCGTGGGGACAGGGGGTTTACGCAGTATTTT,CASRGDRGFTQYF,TRBV28,TRBJ2-3,TRBD1,.
TGTGCCACCCGACAATTGGTAGGGCAGCCCCAGCATTTT,CATRQLVGQPQHF,TRBV6-1,TRBJ1-5,.,few
TGCGCCAGCAGCTGGGCCCCCGCATTCAATGAGCAGTTCTTC,CASSWAPAFNEQFF,TRBV5-1,TRBJ2-1,.,.
TGTGCCAGTAGTAATGGCTACGAAGACATTCAGTACTTC,CASSNGYEDIQYF,TRBV19,TRBJ2-4,.,.
TGTGCCAGCAGCTTGTTGCCCGGCACACAAGCTTTCTTT,CASSLLPGTQAFF,TRBV5-8,TRBJ1-1,.,.
TGTGCTAGCAGCGCCGGGACAGGGGGGGCCTACGAGCAGTACTTC,CASSAGTGGAYEQYF,TRBV7-7,TRBJ2-7,TRBD1,.
TGCGCCAGCAGCTTGGACTCTCGTAGGAATCGCGAGCAGTACTTC,CASSLDSRRNREQYF,TRBV5-1,TRBJ2-7,.,few
TGTGCCAGCAGCTCTCTACAGGGGACCTACTCTGGAAACACCATATATTTT,CASSSLQGTYSGNTIYF,TRBV5-6,TRBJ1-3,TRBD1,medium-sized
TGTGCCAGCCTCAGGACAGGCGGCTCCGGGGAGCTGTTTTTT,CASLRTGGSGELFF,TRBV27,TRBJ2-2,TRBD1,.
TGCGCCAGCAGCTCTTCGAGGGCTAGCGGGAGTTTCGGTGAGCAGTTCTTC,CASSSSRASGSFGEQFF,TRBV5-1,TRBJ2-1,TRBD2,.
TGTGCCAGCAGTTCGGGACAGGGGTCAGATACGCAGTATTTT,CASSSGQGSDTQYF,TRBV27,TRBJ2-3,TRBD1,.
TGTGCCAGCTCACCACCGTGGGGGACATCGGGTGAAGCTTTCTTT,CASSPPWGTSGEAFF,TRBV18,TRBJ1-1,.,.
TGTGCCAGCAGCTTAGTCGGGACGAGCTCCTACAATGAGCAGTTCTTC,CASSLVGTSSYNEQFF,TRBV7-9,TRBJ2-1,.,.
TGTGCCAGCAGTGACCGGCAGAATGAAGCTTTCTTT,CASSDRQNEAFF,TRBV6-4,TRBJ1-1,.,.
TGCGCCAGCAGCTTGGATAGTCGAGGGGTGGGGACCCTCCACTTT,CASSLDSRGVGTLHF,TRBV5-1,TRBJ1-6,.,few
TGTGCCAGCAGCGGCCCAGGGCGCTTCGGGGAGCTGTTTTTT,CASSGPGRFGELFF,TRBV9,TRBJ2-2,.,.
TGTGCCAGCAGCTCCTGGACAGGGGGGCCTGAAGCTTTCTTT,CASSSWTGGPEAFF,TRBV5-6,TRBJ1-1,TRBD1,few
TGTGCCAGCAGCCCCTCCGGGAACAATCAGCCCCAGCATTTT,CASSPSGNNQPQHF,TRBV7-2,TRBJ1-5,.,.
TGTGCCAGTAGGGTGACTAGCGGAGGATTTAATGAGCAGTTCTTC,CASRVTSGGFNEQFF,TRBV19,TRBJ2-1,TRBD2,few